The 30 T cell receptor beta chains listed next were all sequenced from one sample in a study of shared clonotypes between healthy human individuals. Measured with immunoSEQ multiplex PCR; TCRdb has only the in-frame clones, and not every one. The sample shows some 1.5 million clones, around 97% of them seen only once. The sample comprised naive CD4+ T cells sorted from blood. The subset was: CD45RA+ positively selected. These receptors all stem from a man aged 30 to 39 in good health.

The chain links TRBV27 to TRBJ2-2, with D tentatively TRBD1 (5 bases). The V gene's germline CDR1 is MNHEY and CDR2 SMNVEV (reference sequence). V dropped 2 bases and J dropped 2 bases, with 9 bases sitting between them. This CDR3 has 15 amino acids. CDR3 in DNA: TGTGCCAGCAGTTTAGTCAGGGCCAACACCGGGGAGCTGTTTTTT. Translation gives CASSLVRANTGELFF.

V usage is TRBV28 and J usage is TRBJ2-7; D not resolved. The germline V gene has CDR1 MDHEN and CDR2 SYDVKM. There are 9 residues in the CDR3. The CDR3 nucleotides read TGTGAAGGACGCCACGAGCAGTACTTC. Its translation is CEGRHEQYF.

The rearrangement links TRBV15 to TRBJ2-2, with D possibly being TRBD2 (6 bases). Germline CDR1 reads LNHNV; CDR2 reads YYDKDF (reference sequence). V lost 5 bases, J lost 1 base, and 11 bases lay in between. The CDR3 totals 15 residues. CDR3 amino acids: CATSGPGLNTGELFF. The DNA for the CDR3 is TGTGCCACCAGCGGACCGGGACTGAACACCGGGGAGCTGTTTTTT.

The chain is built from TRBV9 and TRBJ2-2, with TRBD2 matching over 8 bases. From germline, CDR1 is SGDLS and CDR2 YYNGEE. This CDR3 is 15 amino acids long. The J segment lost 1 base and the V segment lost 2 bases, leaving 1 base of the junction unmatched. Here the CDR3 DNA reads TGTGCCAGCAGCGTTAGCGGGATGAACACCGGGGAGCTGTTTTTT. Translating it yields CASSVSGMNTGELFF.

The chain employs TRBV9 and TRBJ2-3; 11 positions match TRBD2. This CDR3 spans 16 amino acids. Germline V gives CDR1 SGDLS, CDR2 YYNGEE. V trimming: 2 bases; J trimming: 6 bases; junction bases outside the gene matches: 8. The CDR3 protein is CASSVGTSGGGDTQYF. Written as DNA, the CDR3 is TGTGCCAGCAGCGTCGGGACTAGCGGAGGGGGGGATACGCAGTATTTT. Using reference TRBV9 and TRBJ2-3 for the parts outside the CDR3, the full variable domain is DSGVTQTPKHLITATGQRVTLRCSPRSGDLSVYWYQQSLDQGLQFLIQYYNGEERAKGNILERFSAQQFPDLHSELNLSSLELGDSALYFCASSVGTSGGGDTQYFGPGTRLTVL.

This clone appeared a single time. The DNA for the CDR3 is TGTGCCAGCAGTGATATAGGGGGCGATGGCTACACCTTC. This codes for CASSDIGGDGYTF. The V gene is TRBV2, the J gene TRBJ1-2; 7 bases line up with TRBD1. The CDR3 loop spans 13 amino acids. The trim removed 3 bases at V and 6 bases at J, leaving 4 bases unmatched. Germline values: CDR1 SNHLY, CDR2 FYNNEI.

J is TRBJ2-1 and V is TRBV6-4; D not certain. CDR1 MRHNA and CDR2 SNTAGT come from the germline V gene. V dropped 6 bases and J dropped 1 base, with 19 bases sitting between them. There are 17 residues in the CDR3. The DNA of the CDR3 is TGTGCCAGCAGCGAATTCGGGCAGCTTAGTTCCTACAATGAGCAGTTCTTC. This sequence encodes CASSEFGQLSSYNEQFF.

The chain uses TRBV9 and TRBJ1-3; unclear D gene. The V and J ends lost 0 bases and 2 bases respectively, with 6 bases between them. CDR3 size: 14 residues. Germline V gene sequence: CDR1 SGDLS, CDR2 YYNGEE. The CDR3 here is CASSVGSAGNTIYF. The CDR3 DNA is TGTGCCAGCAGCGTAGGGTCAGCTGGAAACACCATATATTTT. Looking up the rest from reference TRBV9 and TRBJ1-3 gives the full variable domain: DSGVTQTPKHLITATGQRVTLRCSPRSGDLSVYWYQQSLDQGLQFLIQYYNGEERAKGNILERFSAQQFPDLHSELNLSSLELGDSALYFCASSVGSAGNTIYFGEGSWLTVV.

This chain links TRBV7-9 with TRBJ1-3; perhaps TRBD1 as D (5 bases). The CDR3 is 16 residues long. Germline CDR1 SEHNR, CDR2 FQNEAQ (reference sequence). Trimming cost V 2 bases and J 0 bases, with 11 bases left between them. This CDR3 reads CASSLSRGGSGNTIYF. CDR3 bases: TGTGCCAGCAGCTTATCGCGTGGGGGCTCTGGAAACACCATATATTTT.

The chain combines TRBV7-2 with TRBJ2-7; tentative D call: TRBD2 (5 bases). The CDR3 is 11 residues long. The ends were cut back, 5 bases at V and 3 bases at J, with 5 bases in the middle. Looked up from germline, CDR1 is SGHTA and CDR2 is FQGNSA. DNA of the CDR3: TGTGCCAGCAGCGGACTCTACGAGCAGTACTTC. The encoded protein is CASSGLYEQYF.

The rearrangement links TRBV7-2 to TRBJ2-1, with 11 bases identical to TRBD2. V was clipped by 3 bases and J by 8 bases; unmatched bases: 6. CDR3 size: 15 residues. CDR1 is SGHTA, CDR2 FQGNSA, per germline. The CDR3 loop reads CASSLGLAAGYEQFF. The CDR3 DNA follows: TGTGCCAGCAGCTTGGGACTAGCGGCGGGGTATGAGCAGTTCTTC. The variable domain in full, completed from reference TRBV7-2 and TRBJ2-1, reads GAGVSQSPSNKVTEKGKDVELRCDPISGHTALYWYRQSLGQGLEFLIYFQGNSAPDKSGLPSDRFSAERTGGSVSTLTIQRTQQEDSAVYLCASSLGLAAGYEQFFGPGTRLTVL.

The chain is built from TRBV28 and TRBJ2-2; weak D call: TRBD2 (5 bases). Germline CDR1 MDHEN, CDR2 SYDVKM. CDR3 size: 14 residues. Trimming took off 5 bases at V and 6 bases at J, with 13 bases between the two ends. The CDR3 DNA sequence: TGTGCCAGCAGTCACCTCCACGGGGCCGGGGAGCTGTTTTTT. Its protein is CASSHLHGAGELFF. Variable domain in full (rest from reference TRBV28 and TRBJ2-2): DVKVTQSSRYLVKRTGEKVFLECVQDMDHENMFWYRQDPGLGLRLIYFSYDVKMKEKGDIPEGYSVSREKKERFSLILESASTNQTSMYLCASSHLHGAGELFFGEGSRLTVL.

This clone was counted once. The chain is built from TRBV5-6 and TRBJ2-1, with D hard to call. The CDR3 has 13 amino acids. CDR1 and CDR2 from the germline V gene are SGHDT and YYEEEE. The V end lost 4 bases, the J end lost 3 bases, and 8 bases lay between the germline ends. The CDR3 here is CASSLRSYNEQFF. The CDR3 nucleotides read TGTGCCAGCAGCCTAAGGAGCTACAATGAGCAGTTCTTC.

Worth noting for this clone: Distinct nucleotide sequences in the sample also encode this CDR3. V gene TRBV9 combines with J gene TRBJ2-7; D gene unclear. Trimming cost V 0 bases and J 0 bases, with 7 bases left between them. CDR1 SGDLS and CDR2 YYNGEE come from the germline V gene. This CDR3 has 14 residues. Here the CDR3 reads CASSVVGNSYEQYF. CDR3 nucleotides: TGTGCCAGCAGCGTAGTGGGAAACTCCTACGAGCAGTACTTC.

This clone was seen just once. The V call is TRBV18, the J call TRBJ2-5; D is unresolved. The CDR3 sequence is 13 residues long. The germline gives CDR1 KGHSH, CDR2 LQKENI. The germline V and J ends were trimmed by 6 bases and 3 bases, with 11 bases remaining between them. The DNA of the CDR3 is TGTGCCAGCTCGCCTCTGAGTAAAGAGACCCAGTACTTC. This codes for CASSPLSKETQYF.

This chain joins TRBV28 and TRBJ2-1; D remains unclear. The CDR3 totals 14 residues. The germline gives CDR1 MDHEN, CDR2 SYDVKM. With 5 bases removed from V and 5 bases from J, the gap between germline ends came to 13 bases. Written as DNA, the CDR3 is TGTGCCAGCAGTCCACCCGGAACGGACAATGAGCAGTTCTTC. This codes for CASSPPGTDNEQFF.

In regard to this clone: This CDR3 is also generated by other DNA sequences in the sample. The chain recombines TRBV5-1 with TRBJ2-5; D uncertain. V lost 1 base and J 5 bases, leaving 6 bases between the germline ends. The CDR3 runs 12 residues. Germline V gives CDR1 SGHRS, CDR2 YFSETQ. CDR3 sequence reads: CASSLLGETQYF. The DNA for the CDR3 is TGCGCCAGCAGCTTGTTAGGCGAGACCCAGTACTTC.

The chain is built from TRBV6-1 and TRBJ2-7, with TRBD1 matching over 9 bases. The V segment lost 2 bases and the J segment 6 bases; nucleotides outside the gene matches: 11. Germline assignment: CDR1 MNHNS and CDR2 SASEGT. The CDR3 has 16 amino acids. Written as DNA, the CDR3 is TGTGCCAGCAGTGAAAGTTGGGGACAGGGCCAACTCGAGCAGTACTTC. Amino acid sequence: CASSESWGQGQLEQYF.

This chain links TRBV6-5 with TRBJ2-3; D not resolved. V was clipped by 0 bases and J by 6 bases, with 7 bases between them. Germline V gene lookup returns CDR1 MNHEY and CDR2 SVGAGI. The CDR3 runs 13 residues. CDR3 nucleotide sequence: TGTGCCAGCAGTTACTCGAATGGGGATACGCAGTATTTT. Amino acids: CASSYSNGDTQYF.

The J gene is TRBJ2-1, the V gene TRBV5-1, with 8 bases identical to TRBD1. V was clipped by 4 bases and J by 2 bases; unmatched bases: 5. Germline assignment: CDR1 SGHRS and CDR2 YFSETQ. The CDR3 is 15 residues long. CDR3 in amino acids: CASSGGQVTYNEQFF. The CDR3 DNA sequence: TGCGCCAGCAGCGGGGGACAGGTAACCTACAATGAGCAGTTCTTC.

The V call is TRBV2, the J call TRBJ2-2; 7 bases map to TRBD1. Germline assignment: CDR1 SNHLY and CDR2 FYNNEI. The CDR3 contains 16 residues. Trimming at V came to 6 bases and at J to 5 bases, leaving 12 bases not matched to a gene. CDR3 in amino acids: CASRDQGETRTGELFF. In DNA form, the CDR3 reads TGTGCCAGCAGAGACCAGGGGGAAACGAGGACCGGGGAGCTGTTTTTT.

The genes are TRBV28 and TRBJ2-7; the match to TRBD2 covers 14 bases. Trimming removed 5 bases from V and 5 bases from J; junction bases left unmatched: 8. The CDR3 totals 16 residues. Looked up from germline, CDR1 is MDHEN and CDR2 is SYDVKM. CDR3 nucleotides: TGTGCCAGCAGTCCGACTAGCGGGAGGGCTGTGGACGAGCAGTACTTC. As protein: CASSPTSGRAVDEQYF.

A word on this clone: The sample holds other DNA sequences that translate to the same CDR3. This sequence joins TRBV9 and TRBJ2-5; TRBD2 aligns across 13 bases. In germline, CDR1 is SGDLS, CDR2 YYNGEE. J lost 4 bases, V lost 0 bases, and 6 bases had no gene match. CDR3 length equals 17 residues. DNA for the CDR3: TGTGCCAGCAGCGTAGGCGGACTAGCGGGAGTAAGAGAGACCCAGTACTTC. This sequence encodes CASSVGGLAGVRETQYF.

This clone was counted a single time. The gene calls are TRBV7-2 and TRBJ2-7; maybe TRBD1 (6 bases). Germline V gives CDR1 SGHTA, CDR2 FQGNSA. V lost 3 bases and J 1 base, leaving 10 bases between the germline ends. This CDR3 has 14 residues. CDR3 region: CASSLFRGSYEQYF. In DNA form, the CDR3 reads TGTGCCAGCAGCTTGTTCAGGGGTTCCTACGAGCAGTACTTC.

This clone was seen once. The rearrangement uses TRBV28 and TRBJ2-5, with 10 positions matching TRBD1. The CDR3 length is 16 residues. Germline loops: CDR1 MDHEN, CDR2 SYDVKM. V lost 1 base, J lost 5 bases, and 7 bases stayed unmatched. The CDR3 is CASSLFGQGVGETQYF. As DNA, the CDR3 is TGTGCCAGCAGTTTATTCGGACAGGGGGTAGGGGAGACCCAGTACTTC.

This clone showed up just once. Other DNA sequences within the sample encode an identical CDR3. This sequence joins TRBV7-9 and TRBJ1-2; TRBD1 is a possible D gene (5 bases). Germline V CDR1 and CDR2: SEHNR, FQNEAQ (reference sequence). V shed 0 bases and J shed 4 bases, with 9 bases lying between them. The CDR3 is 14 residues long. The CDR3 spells CASSLAGAIYGYTF. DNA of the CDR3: TGTGCCAGCAGCTTAGCTGGGGCGATCTATGGCTACACCTTC.

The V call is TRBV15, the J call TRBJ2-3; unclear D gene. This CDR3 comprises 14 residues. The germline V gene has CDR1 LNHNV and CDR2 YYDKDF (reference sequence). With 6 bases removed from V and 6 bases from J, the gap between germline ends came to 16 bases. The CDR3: CATSTILRADTQYF. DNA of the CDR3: TGTGCCACCAGTACTATTCTTAGAGCGGATACGCAGTATTTT. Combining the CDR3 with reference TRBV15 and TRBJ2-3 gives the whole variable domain DAMVIQNPRYQVTQFGKPVTLSCSQTLNHNVMYWYQQKSSQAPKLLFHYYDKDFNNEADTPDNFQSRRPNTSFCFLDIRSPGLGDTAMYLCATSTILRADTQYFGPGTRLTVL.

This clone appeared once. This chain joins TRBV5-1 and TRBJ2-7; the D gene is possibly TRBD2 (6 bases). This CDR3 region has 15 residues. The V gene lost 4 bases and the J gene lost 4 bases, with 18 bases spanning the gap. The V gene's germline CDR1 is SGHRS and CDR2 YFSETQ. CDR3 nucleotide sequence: TGCGCCAGCAGCCCACTCCCGGGAGAGGAATACGAGCAGTACTTC. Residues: CASSPLPGEEYEQYF.

The CDR3 DNA is TGTGCCAGCAGTACAACCGGGACAGGGCTTCATACGCAGTATTTT. This encodes CASSTTGTGLHTQYF. The chain joins TRBV6-4 to TRBJ2-3, with 9 bases matching TRBD1. Trimming at V came to 5 bases and at J to 7 bases, leaving 10 bases not matched to a gene. Germline loops: CDR1 MRHNA, CDR2 SNTAGT. This CDR3 comprises 15 residues.

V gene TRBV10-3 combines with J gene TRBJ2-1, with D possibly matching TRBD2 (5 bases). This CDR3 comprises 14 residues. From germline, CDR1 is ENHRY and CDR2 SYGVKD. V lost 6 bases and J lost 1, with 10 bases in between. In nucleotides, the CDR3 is TGTGCCATCAGCTTGGACTCGTCCTACAATGAGCAGTTCTTC. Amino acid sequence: CAISLDSSYNEQFF.